The next 13 T cell receptor beta chains were all read from a single sample in a study of control samples from healthy donors and cancer patients. Profiled with immunoSEQ multiplex PCR; TCRdb holds only in-frame clones, not every one. The top ten clones hold roughly 5.3% of a sample with around 170,000 clones, around nine tenths of them seen once. The sample was blood. The receptors derive from a woman in her thirties in good health.

V gene TRBV9 combines with J gene TRBJ1-2; 9 nucleotides match TRBD1. The CDR3 spans 16 residues. Trimming cost V 4 bases and J 2 bases; bases outside gene matches: 9. CDR1 is SGDLS, CDR2 YYNGEE, per germline. The CDR3 spells CASSSPRTGANYGYTF. CDR3 nucleotides: TGTGCCAGCAGCTCCCCACGGACAGGGGCCAACTATGGCTACACCTTC.

J is TRBJ2-5 and V is TRBV9, with 13 bases lining up with TRBD2. The CDR3 totals 18 residues. The V gene's germline CDR1 is SGDLS and CDR2 YYNGEE. Trimming took 4 bases from V and 5 from J; bases not matched to a gene: 14. CDR3 in DNA: TGTGCCAGCAGCAGAGAGGGCTGGACTAGCGGGAGAAGGGAGACCCAGTACTTC. It translates to CASSREGWTSGRRETQYF.

This rearrangement joins TRBV4-1 to TRBJ2-1; no clear D gene. Germline V CDR1 and CDR2: MGHRA, YSYEKL. This CDR3 is built from 18 residues. V dropped 1 base and J dropped 2 bases, with 18 bases sitting between them. The CDR3 nucleotides are TGCGCCAGCAGCCAAGTCTCATCTTCGGCGGTGGCCTACAATGAGCAGTTCTTC. This sequence encodes CASSQVSSSAVAYNEQFF.

The genes are TRBV5-1 and TRBJ2-4; possible D gene TRBD2, 5 bases. The germline CDR1 and CDR2 sequences are SGHRS and YFSETQ. The CDR3 is 14 residues long. The V end was cut by 4 bases, the J end by 0 bases, with 8 bases between. CDR3: CASSGSVAKNIQYF. In DNA form, the CDR3 reads TGCGCCAGCAGCGGGAGCGTAGCCAAAAACATTCAGTACTTC.

V and J are TRBV11-1 and TRBJ2-7; maybe TRBD1 (6 bases). This CDR3 is 14 amino acids long. The V gene's germline CDR1 is SGHAT and CDR2 FQDESV (reference sequence). Trimming removed 10 bases from V and 0 bases from J, with 16 bases in between. The CDR3 loop reads CAKGHSYSSYEQYF. In DNA, the CDR3 is TGTGCCAAGGGACACTCCTACAGCTCCTACGAGCAGTACTTC.

The J gene is TRBJ2-1, the V gene TRBV4-1; D is uncertain. Germline CDR1 is MGHRA and CDR2 is YSYEKL. The germline V and J ends were trimmed by 2 bases and 0 bases, with 14 bases remaining between them. This CDR3 is 17 amino acids long. This CDR3 reads CASSQPRWVRSYNEQFF. CDR3 coding DNA: TGCGCCAGCAGCCAACCAAGGTGGGTGCGCTCCTACAATGAGCAGTTCTTC.

The chain recombines TRBV10-3 with TRBJ2-5; maybe TRBD2 (6 bases). The CDR3 contains 15 residues. The V end was cut by 0 bases, the J end by 9 bases, with 17 bases between. Germline V lookup: CDR1 ENHRY, CDR2 SYGVKD. The CDR3 bases are TGTGCCATCAGTGAGTCGTTTGACGTCGGAGGGGCCCAGTACTTC. Protein product: CAISESFDVGGAQYF.

V gene TRBV4-2 combines with J gene TRBJ1-4, with D hard to call. V gave up 2 bases and J gave up 7 bases, with 5 bases separating them. The CDR3 consists of 12 residues. Germline V gene data show CDR1 as LGHNA and CDR2 as YNFKEQ. The chain's CDR3 is CASSQRGEKLFF. Here the CDR3 DNA reads TGTGCCAGCAGCCAAAGAGGTGAAAAACTGTTTTTT.

The chain links TRBV9 to TRBJ2-5; 8 bases are a match to TRBD2. The junction had 3 bases not matched to a gene; V was cut back by 0 bases and J by 5 bases. Germline values: CDR1 SGDLS, CDR2 YYNGEE. This CDR3 spans 14 amino acids. The CDR3 nucleotides read TGTGCCAGCAGCGTAGTAAGCGGGGGTGAGACCCAGTACTTC. Its translation is CASSVVSGGETQYF. Full variable domain (outside the CDR3, taken from reference TRBV9 and TRBJ2-5): DSGVTQTPKHLITATGQRVTLRCSPRSGDLSVYWYQQSLDQGLQFLIQYYNGEERAKGNILERFSAQQFPDLHSELNLSSLELGDSALYFCASSVVSGGETQYFGPGTRLLVL.

The chain links TRBV5-1 to TRBJ1-2; D is possibly TRBD1 (5 bases). Germline-derived CDR1 and CDR2 are SGHRS and YFSETQ. V was trimmed by 7 bases and J by 6 bases, leaving 19 bases between them. The CDR3 runs 14 residues. As DNA, the CDR3 is TGCGCCAGCTGGCCCTCGGAACAAGGGGATGGCTACACCTTC. It yields the protein CASWPSEQGDGYTF.

This chain connects TRBV15 to TRBJ2-1; D is ambiguous. The V gene lost 1 base and the J gene lost 12 bases, with 16 bases spanning the gap. The CDR3 extends over 14 amino acids. Germline lookup yields CDR1 LNHNV and CDR2 YYDKDF (reference sequence). CDR3 residues: CATSRVSLDARQFF. Here the CDR3 DNA reads TGTGCCACCAGCAGAGTGAGCCTCGATGCTCGGCAGTTCTTC.

The chain uses TRBV4-1 and TRBJ1-6; no definite D call. Germline V gives CDR1 MGHRA, CDR2 YSYEKL. V shed 0 bases and J shed 7 bases, with 4 bases lying between them. The CDR3 has 13 residues. CDR3 bases: TGCGCCAGCAGCCAAGAGATGAATTCACCCCTCCACTTT. Encoded protein: CASSQEMNSPLHF.

The V call is TRBV11-3, the J call TRBJ2-3; 13 nucleotides agree with TRBD2. This CDR3 is built from 16 residues. Trimming cost V 3 bases and J 6 bases; bases outside gene matches: 6. Germline V gene data show CDR1 as SGHNT and CDR2 as YENEEA. In DNA form, the CDR3 reads TGTGCCAGCAGCTTGGGCACTAGCGGGAGGGCTGATACGCAGTATTTT. Protein product: CASSLGTSGRADTQYF. The full variable domain, rest sourced from reference TRBV11-3 and TRBJ2-3, is EAGVVQSPRYKIIEKKQPVAFWCNPISGHNTLYWYLQNLGQGPELLIRYENEEAVDDSQLPKDRFSAERLKGVDSTLKIQPAELGDSAVYLCASSLGTSGRADTQYFGPGTRLTVL.